The sequence of this T cell receptor (beta chain) was determined in a study of CD8 T cells in Susac syndrome. Sequencing of TCR beta was undertaken in CD8+ and CD4+ T cells derived from blood. Negative isolation yielded CD8+ and CD4+ T cells; FACS enriched TEMRA cells. RNA was extracted with the RNeasy kit, and a quantity of about 0.45 to 1 ug was reverse transcribed using random hexamers. A multiplex approach, immunoSEQ multiplex PCR, amplified TCR beta CDR3 across 54 Vbeta and 13 Jbeta. TCRdb ran MiXCR on the immunoSEQ multiplex PCR reads and lists one entry per CDR3 protein. Of just over 80,000 distinct CDR3 sequences in the sample, about 94% were seen once. V was pared by 4 bases and J by 0 bases, with 12 bases between. This CDR3 has 16 residues. Germline CDR1 is LGHDT and CDR2 is YNNKEL (reference sequence).

This TCR came from a human donor in good health. The V gene is TRBV3-1, the J gene TRBJ2-2; perhaps TRBD2 as D (6 bases). The sample taken for sequencing was CD8+ T cells from PBMCs. The chain's CDR3 is CASSREGLTNTGELFF. CDR3 nucleotide sequence: TGTGCCAGCAGCCGCGAGGGACTCACGAACACCGGGGAGCTGTTTTTT.